This is a list of T cell receptor beta chains from one sample in a study of T cell responses to AZD1222 COVID-19 vaccine. Measured with immunoSEQ multiplex PCR; TCRdb has only the in-frame clones, and not every one. The sample has 150,000 to 200,000 clones, approximately 91% seen once; the top ten hold roughly 3.5%. The sample here was peripheral blood, taken 28 days after the second AZD1222 dose. All receptors come from an adult who received the AZD1222 COVID-19 vaccine. The CDR3 runs from the conserved cysteine through the conserved F or W. The order of the fields is D gene, clone size, J gene, V gene, CDR3 DNA, CDR3 protein. D genes are given only for firm matches. Rows give clone size only sometimes, using once, few, many, or a class for an expanded clone.

>TRBD1|-|TRBJ2-5|TRBV25-1
TGTGCCAGCAGCCCCCCAGGACAGGGACAAGAGACCCAGTACTTC
CASSPPGQGQETQYF
>-|-|TRBJ1-6|TRBV5-1
TGCGCCAGCAGCGGACCGGGGGGCAATTCACCCCTCCACTTT
CASSGPGGNSPLHF
>TRBD1|-|TRBJ1-2|TRBV7-9
TGTGCCAGCAGCTCGTGGGACAGGGGAAATAAGAGCTACACCTTC
CASSSWDRGNKSYTF
>-|-|TRBJ2-1|TRBV7-3
TGTGCCAGCAGCAAGGACAGCTACAATGAGCAGTTCTTC
CASSKDSYNEQFF
>-|-|TRBJ2-6|TRBV11-3
TGTGCCAGCAGCTCTGGGGCCAACGTCCTGACTTTC
CASSSGANVLTF
>-|-|TRBJ1-6|TRBV5-1
TGCGCCAGCAGCTTGGTAGGACCGGAATCACCCCTCCACTTT
CASSLVGPESPLHF
>-|-|TRBJ1-2|TRBV28
TGTGCCAGCAGTTTCCAGCAGGATGGCTACACCTTC
CASSFQQDGYTF
>TRBD1|medium-sized|TRBJ2-7|TRBV11-2
TGTGCCAGCAGCTGGACAGGGGGCTACGAGCAGTACTTC
CASSWTGGYEQYF
>TRBD2|-|TRBJ2-1|TRBV6-6
TGTGCCAGCAGTCTCCGCCGTGGACGACCACTAGCGGGAGGGCCTAATGAGCAGTTCTTC
CASSLRRGRPLAGGPNEQFF
>TRBD2|-|TRBJ2-3|TRBV7-9
TGTGCCAGCAGGGGAGGACTAGCGGGACGCACAGATACGCAGTATTTT
CASRGGLAGRTDTQYF
>TRBD1|-|TRBJ2-7|TRBV28
TGTGCCAGCAGTTCCCCGGGACAGGCCCCCTACGAGCAGTACTTC
CASSSPGQAPYEQYF
>-|-|TRBJ1-3|TRBV3-1/TRBV3-2
TGTGCCAGCAGCCAAGGCCGAAACACCATATATTTT
CASSQGRNTIYF
>-|-|TRBJ2-7|TRBV2
TGTGCCAGCAGTGAAGCGCGGCCACCCTACGAGCAGTACTTC
CASSEARPPYEQYF
>-|-|TRBJ2-5|TRBV4-2
TGTGCCAGCAGCCAAGTTTATGGACAGCTGGGGGGGACCCAGTACTTC
CASSQVYGQLGGTQYF
>-|-|TRBJ2-2|TRBV9
TGTGCCAGCAGCGTAGAAGAAGTCGGGGAGCTGTTTTTT
CASSVEEVGELFF
>-|once|TRBJ2-3|TRBV3-1/TRBV3-2
TGTGCCAGCAGCCAAGATGTTCCTATCACAGATACGCAGTATTTT
CASSQDVPITDTQYF
>-|-|TRBJ2-7|TRBV6-4
TGTGCCAGCAGTACTAGCCATCGATCTGGGGGGAGAATCGACGAGCAGTACTTC
CASSTSHRSGGRIDEQYF
>-|-|TRBJ2-2|TRBV24-1
TGTGCCACCAGTGGTTATGGGGGGCGCACCGGGGAGCTGTTTTTT
CATSGYGGRTGELFF
>-|-|TRBJ2-1|TRBV11-1
TGTGCCAGCAGCACACGGACTAACCATAACAATGAGCAGTTCTTC
CASSTRTNHNNEQFF
>TRBD2|-|TRBJ2-7|TRBV3-1/TRBV3-2
TGTGCCAGCAGCCAACGACTAGCGGGATTCGAGCAGTACTTC
CASSQRLAGFEQYF
>-|-|TRBJ2-3|TRBV5-4
TGTGCCAGCAGCTCAGCCCGGGAGTTCGCAGATACGCAGTATTTT
CASSSAREFADTQYF
>-|-|TRBJ1-1|TRBV5-1
TGCGCCAGCAGCTTGGAATTGGGGGGGAACACTGAAGCTTTCTTT
CASSLELGGNTEAFF
>TRBD1|-|TRBJ1-2|TRBV19
TGTGCCAGTAGTAGGACAGGGAACTATGGCTACACCTTC
CASSRTGNYGYTF
>-|-|TRBJ2-2|TRBV15
TGTGCCACCAGCAGAGAGATGGGTACCGGGGAGCTGTTTTTT
CATSREMGTGELFF
>TRBD1|once|TRBJ1-2|TRBV27
TGTGCCAGCAGTCCCGGGACAGGATATGGCTACACCTTC
CASSPGTGYGYTF
>-|-|TRBJ1-5|TRBV2
TGTGCCAGCAGTCGACAGGTCAGCAATCAGCCCCAGCATTTT
CASSRQVSNQPQHF
>TRBD1|-|TRBJ2-1|TRBV18
TGTGCCAGCTCACCTGGACAGGGCACCTACAATGAGCAGTTCTTC
CASSPGQGTYNEQFF
>TRBD1|-|TRBJ2-2|TRBV28
TGTGCCAGCAGTTTGGTTGGGCAGGGGGCCGTGATCGGGGAGCTGTTTTTT
CASSLVGQGAVIGELFF
>-|-|TRBJ2-7|TRBV6-5
TGTGCCAGCTGGACAGTCGGTTCCTACGAGCAGTACTTC
CASWTVGSYEQYF
>TRBD1|few|TRBJ1-6|TRBV6-1
TGTGCCAGCAGTGAAGGAGCAGGGGGGCACTCACCCCTCCACTTT
CASSEGAGGHSPLHF
>-|-|TRBJ2-7|TRBV2
TGTGCCAGCAGAAGGGAGGCCGAGCAGTACTTC
CASRREAEQYF
>-|-|TRBJ1-3|TRBV10-3
TGTGCCATCAAAGGGGACGGATCGTACTCTGGAAACACCATATATTTT
CAIKGDGSYSGNTIYF
>TRBD1|-|TRBJ2-6|TRBV7-3
TGTGCCAGCAGCTCCGGGACAGGGGGCTCTGGGGCCAACGTCCTGACTTTC
CASSSGTGGSGANVLTF
>TRBD2|-|TRBJ2-3|TRBV7-2
TGTGCCAGCAGCGCCAAGACTAGCGGGAGAACAGATACGCAGTATTTT
CASSAKTSGRTDTQYF
>-|-|TRBJ2-3|TRBV28
TGTGCCAGCAGTCCCCTAGGGGGTTCGACCCCAGATACGCAGTATTTT
CASSPLGGSTPDTQYF
>TRBD1|-|TRBJ1-1|TRBV6-5
TGTGCCAGCAGGGGGGACAGGGGTATGAACACTGAAGCTTTCTTT
CASRGDRGMNTEAFF
>TRBD2|-|TRBJ2-1|TRBV29-1
TGCAGCGTTGAAGATGACCAGCGGGAGTACAATGAGCAGTTCTTC
CSVEDDQREYNEQFF
>-|-|TRBJ2-1|TRBV7-3
TGTGCCAGCAGCTCGGGAGCCGGGGGTGAGCAGTTCTTC
CASSSGAGGEQFF
>-|-|TRBJ2-3|TRBV10-3
TGTGCCATCAGGACGGGAGATACGCAGTATTTT
CAIRTGDTQYF
>-|-|TRBJ2-1|TRBV6-5
TGTGCCAGCAGTTACTCCCGGACAGTAGAGTTCTTC
CASSYSRTVEFF
>-|-|TRBJ1-6|TRBV5-6
TGTGCCAGCAGCTCGTCTGTATCTGCTTATTCACCCCTCCACTTT
CASSSSVSAYSPLHF
>TRBD1|-|TRBJ2-7|TRBV28
TGTGCCAGCAGGCCCCCGGGACAGGGGGGGCCCTACGAGCAGTACTTC
CASRPPGQGGPYEQYF
>-|-|TRBJ1-1|TRBV12-3/TRBV12-4
TGTGCCAGCAGTTTGGATCGAGTCCCTTTCTTT
CASSLDRVPFF
>TRBD1|-|TRBJ1-2|TRBV28
TGTGCCAGCAGTGGAAGGACAGGGGGTATCTATGGCTACACCTTC
CASSGRTGGIYGYTF
>-|-|TRBJ1-2|TRBV27
TGTGCCAGCAGTTTCAGTGCTAACTATGGCTACACCTTC
CASSFSANYGYTF
>TRBD1|-|TRBJ2-7|TRBV5-1
TGCGCCAGCAGCTCGGGACAGGGGAACGGAGAGCAGTACTTC
CASSSGQGNGEQYF
>-|-|TRBJ2-3|TRBV15
TGTGCCACCAGCAGATTCCTAGCACATACGCAGTATTTT
CATSRFLAHTQYF
>TRBD2|-|TRBJ2-5|TRBV19
TGTGCCAGTAGTTCGGGACTAGCGCGAGAGACCCAGTACTTC
CASSSGLARETQYF
>TRBD2|-|TRBJ2-7|TRBV13
TGTGCCAGCAGCTTAAGCGGGGACTACGAGCAGTACTTC
CASSLSGDYEQYF
>-|-|TRBJ2-7|TRBV29-1
TGCAGCGTTTATGGTCGAGTGGGCAGGGGTAGGTACGAGCAGTACTTC
CSVYGRVGRGRYEQYF
>TRBD1|-|TRBJ1-2|TRBV6-5
TGTGCCAGCACGAGCGGACAGGGTCCCAACTATGGCTACACCTTC
CASTSGQGPNYGYTF
>TRBD1|-|TRBJ2-1|TRBV19
TGTGCCAGTAGTATAGTCCCAGGGGGTTGGGAGCAGTTCTTC
CASSIVPGGWEQFF
>-|-|TRBJ1-2|TRBV7-3
TGTGCCAGCAGCCCAGACAAGATCCGAAGAGACTATGGCTACACCTTC
CASSPDKIRRDYGYTF
>TRBD2|-|TRBJ2-7|TRBV28
TGTGCCAGCAGTTTACGTACTAGCGGGGGGGCCTACGAGCAGTACTTC
CASSLRTSGGAYEQYF
>-|few|TRBJ1-4|TRBV7-2
TGTGCCAGCAGCTTAGTTGTCTTGGAGGGAAAACTGTTTTTT
CASSLVVLEGKLFF
>-|-|TRBJ2-5|TRBV10-1
TGCGCCAGCAGTTTTGGGGTACAAGAGACCCAGTACTTC
CASSFGVQETQYF
>-|-|TRBJ1-1|TRBV30
TGTGCCTGGAAGGTGGAGGCGAACACTGAAGCTTTCTTT
CAWKVEANTEAFF